Listed here are 6 T cell receptor beta chains from one sample, sequenced in a study of response to subunit inactivated influenza vaccine. Each CDR3 protein gets one entry after TCRdb re-called the RT-PCR reads with MiXCR. The sample yields just under 550,000 distinct CDR3 sequences, roughly 25% seen once. The sample also formed part of further work on T cells expressing NK-cell markers. This second report adds: As the method of synthesis, 5'RACE template switching with UMIs yielded TCR beta cDNA.

The sequencing used CD4+ T cells sorted from PBMCs, collected 11 to 12 days after vaccination. The source is a man in his fifties who received an inactivated influenza vaccine.

In this sample, this clonotype turned up a few times. The chain couples TRBV7-3 to TRBJ2-7; 10 nucleotides line up with TRBD1. CDR1 and CDR2 from the germline V gene are SGHTA and FQGTGA. The junction had 2 bases not matched to a gene; V was cut back by 3 bases and J by 0 bases. The CDR3 runs to 15 residues. The CDR3 nucleotides are TGTGCCAGCAGCTTGACAGGGGGCGCCTCCTACGAGCAGTACTTC. This translates into CASSLTGGASYEQYF.

This clonotype was recorded many times. V usage is TRBV6-1 and J usage is TRBJ2-7; the match to TRBD1 covers 7 bases. The CDR3 has 15 amino acids. J gave up 1 base and V 6 bases, and 9 bases lay outside the gene matches. Germline values: CDR1 MNHNS, CDR2 SASEGT. In DNA, the CDR3 is TGTGCCAGCAGCCCCTCCGGGACAGCTTCCTACGAGCAGTACTTC. This codes for CASSPSGTASYEQYF.

This clonotype has only a few counts. The chain joins TRBV5-1 to TRBJ2-3; D unresolved. V was clipped by 6 bases and J by 0 bases, with 8 bases between them. The germline V gene has CDR1 SGHRS and CDR2 YFSETQ. There are 13 residues in the CDR3. This CDR3 reads CASTLQSTDTQYF. The CDR3, as DNA: TGCGCCAGCACTCTTCAAAGCACAGATACGCAGTATTTT.

This clonotype was seen a handful of times. The chain joins TRBV10-3 to TRBJ2-5, with D perhaps TRBD2 (6 bases). Germline CDR1 is ENHRY and CDR2 is SYGVKD. The ends were cut back, 2 bases at V and 4 bases at J, with 14 bases in the middle. The CDR3 loop spans 15 amino acids. CDR3 protein: CAISEDMRRGETQYF. CDR3 in DNA: TGTGCCATCAGTGAGGACATGAGGAGGGGAGAGACCCAGTACTTC.

This clonotype has only a few counts. V usage is TRBV5-1 and J usage is TRBJ2-2, with TRBD1 as a possible D gene (6 bases). This CDR3 region has 16 residues. Germline CDR1 reads SGHRS; CDR2 reads YFSETQ. Trimming took 3 bases from V and 2 from J, leaving 14 bases between them. The CDR3 is CASSSSGQINTGELFF. The DNA for the CDR3 is TGCGCCAGCAGCTCAAGCGGACAGATTAACACCGGGGAGCTGTTTTTT.

V and J are TRBV28 and TRBJ2-3; 7 nucleotides agree with TRBD1. The CDR3 length is 14 residues. Germline V CDR1 and CDR2: MDHEN, SYDVKM. Unmatched junction bases numbered 6, after V lost 2 bases and J lost 7 bases. DNA for the CDR3: TGTGCCAGCAGTTTAAGAGGGGGCGTGAATACGCAGTATTTT. Protein product: CASSLRGGVNTQYF.